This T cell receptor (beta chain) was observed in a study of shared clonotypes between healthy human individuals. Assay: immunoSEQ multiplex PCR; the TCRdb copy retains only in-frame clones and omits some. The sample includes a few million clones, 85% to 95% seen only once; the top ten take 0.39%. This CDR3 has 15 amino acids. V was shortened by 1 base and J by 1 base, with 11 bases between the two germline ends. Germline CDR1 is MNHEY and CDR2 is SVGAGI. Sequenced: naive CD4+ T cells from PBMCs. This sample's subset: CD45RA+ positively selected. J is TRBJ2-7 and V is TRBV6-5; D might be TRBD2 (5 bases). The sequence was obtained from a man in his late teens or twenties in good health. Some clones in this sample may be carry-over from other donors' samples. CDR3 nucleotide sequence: TGTGCCAGCAGTTACTTGGGCGGGCATTCCTACGAGCAGTACTTC. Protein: CASSYLGGHSYEQYF.